Listed below are T cell receptor beta chains from one sample, sequenced in a study of T-cell reconstitution after alpha-beta-depleted transplantation in children. TCRdb recomputed calls from the PCR reads with MiXCR, one row per CDR3 protein. The sample holds a few hundred thousand distinct CDR3 sequences, 9.5% to 13% seen once. The sequencing here drew on peripheral blood, taken 180 days after TCRalphabeta/CD19-depleted stem cell transplant. These receptors all stem from a male patient between 2 and 10 years old who had a stem cell transplant for chronic granulomatous disease, so the T cells may come from the graft donor. CDR3s include the opening cysteine and the closing phenylalanine or tryptophan. D genes are given only for firm matches. Expanded clones are given a class, and other clones once, few, many or no size at all.

D	V	size	J	DNA	CDR3
NA	TRBV5-1	many	TRBJ2-3	TGCGCCAGCAGCCGGGGGTCTAGCACAGATACGCAGTATTTT	CASSRGSSTDTQYF
NA	TRBV7-9	many	TRBJ2-7	TGTGCCAGCAGCTCATTAGACTTAGGGGAGGAGTACGAGCAGTACTTC	CASSSLDLGEEYEQYF
TRBD1	TRBV20-1	many	TRBJ2-5	TGCAGTGCCGGACAGGGGACGGAGACCCAGTACTTC	CSAGQGTETQYF
TRBD2	TRBV7-9	many	TRBJ2-7	TGTGCCAGCAAATCTAGCGGGAGCGGGGACGAGCAGTACTTC	CASKSSGSGDEQYF
NA	TRBV20-1	many	TRBJ2-1	TGCAGTGCTAGAGGAGGGCGGGGTACCTACAATGAGCAGTTCTTC	CSARGGRGTYNEQFF
NA	TRBV20-1	many	TRBJ2-1	TGCAGTGCTCAACAGTGGGGGAGTAGTTGGAATGAGCAGTTCTTC	CSAQQWGSSWNEQFF
NA	TRBV3-1	NA	TRBJ2-2	TGTGCCTGCAGCCTAGGGGGGCCCCGTCGGGGGGAGCTGTTTTTT	CACSLGGPRRGELFF
NA	TRBV18	many	TRBJ1-5	TGTGCCAGCTCACCGAGACGAGGCAATCAGCCCCAGCATTTT	CASSPRRGNQPQHF
NA	TRBV7-8	many	TRBJ2-1	TGTGCCAGCAGCTTAGTTCAGGGCAAAAATCACAATGAGCAGTTCTTC	CASSLVQGKNHNEQFF
TRBD2	TRBV9	NA	TRBJ2-2	TGTGCCAGCAGCGTAGCGGGAGGGCCGGGGGGGGAGCTGTTTTTT	CASSVAGGPGGELFF
TRBD2	TRBV28	many	TRBJ2-3	TGTGCCAGCAGTTTACTAGCGGGAGAAGTAACGGATACGCAGTATTTT	CASSLLAGEVTDTQYF
NA	TRBV5-1	NA	TRBJ2-3	TGCGCCAGCAGCTTGGATGGGGGTAGGACAGATACGCACTATTTT	CASSLDGGRTDTHYF
TRBD1	TRBV3-1	many	TRBJ1-1	TGTGCCAGCAGCCAAGCATGGACAGGGGTATGGGGGAACACTGAAGCTTTCTTT	CASSQAWTGVWGNTEAFF
NA	TRBV7-9	many	TRBJ1-1	TGTGCCAGCAGCTTCCCGGGACCTTTGGGTACTGAAGCTTTCTTT	CASSFPGPLGTEAFF
NA	TRBV29-1	many	TRBJ2-1	TGCAGCGTTGTATCTAGCTCAGGCTACAATGAGCAGTTCTTC	CSVVSSSGYNEQFF
NA	TRBV12-3/TRBV12-4	many	TRBJ1-4	TGTGCCAGCAGTTTAGACTTACAGGGCGGAGTTGAAAAACTGTTTTTT	CASSLDLQGGVEKLFF
TRBD1	TRBV28	many	TRBJ1-1	TGTGCCAGCAGGGAATACAGGGGTGGCACTGAAGCTTTCTTT	CASREYRGGTEAFF
NA	TRBV6-1	NA	TRBJ1-1	TGTGCCAGCGGGGTGGGGGTGAACACTGAAGCTTTCTTT	CASGVGVNTEAFF
TRBD2	TRBV20-1	many	TRBJ2-1	TGCAGTGCTAGCCGTCTAGCGGGAGGGTCCAATGAGCAGTTCTTC	CSASRLAGGSNEQFF
NA	TRBV6-1	many	TRBJ2-2	TGTGCCAGCCTTCTGAGGGGGGGCTGGACCGGGGAGCTGTTTTTT	CASLLRGGWTGELFF
NA	TRBV7-9	many	TRBJ1-2	TGTGCCAGCAGCTTAGCGCAGGAGGGCTACACCTTC	CASSLAQEGYTF
NA	TRBV18	many	TRBJ2-5	TGTGCCAGCTCACCACCGAACGGGCACCAAGAGACCCAGTACTTC	CASSPPNGHQETQYF
TRBD2	TRBV4-2	many	TRBJ2-3	TGTGCCAGCAGCCAGTGGGGCGGGATGGCGGGGGAGCGCACAGATACGCAGTATTTT	CASSQWGGMAGERTDTQYF
TRBD2	TRBV2	NA	TRBJ2-7	TGTGCCAGCAGCGAACGGGGGGGACTCTACGAGCAGTACTTC	CASSERGGLYEQYF
NA	TRBV29-1	many	TRBJ2-1	TGCAGCCCCCTGCTCGGCTCCTACAATGAGCAGTTCTTC	CSPLLGSYNEQFF
TRBD1	TRBV7-3	many	TRBJ2-2	TGTGCCAGCAGCTCCTCCGGGACAGGGGCCGGGGAGCTGTTTTTT	CASSSSGTGAGELFF
TRBD1	TRBV20-1	many	TRBJ2-5	TGCAGTGCTAGAGATCGGCAGGGGGTCATATCGGAGACCCAGTACTTC	CSARDRQGVISETQYF